The next 20 T cell receptor beta chains were all read from a single sample in a study of T-cell memory formation after mild COVID-19. TCRdb independently ran MiXCR on the 5' RACE reads; one entry per CDR3 protein. Of under 200,000 distinct CDR3 sequences in the sample, roughly a third were seen once. Sequenced sample: PBMCs or a T cell subset sorted from them (not recorded which). Receptor source: an adult woman who had mild COVID-19 (a few samples of this study predate the infection). Cell type and time point are not known.

This clonotype occurred many times. This chain uses TRBV7-9 with TRBJ2-1, with TRBD2 matching 9 bases. Germline V gene data show CDR1 as SEHNR and CDR2 as FQNEAQ (reference sequence). V lost 5 bases to trimming and J lost 1 base; unmatched junction nucleotides: 6. The length of the CDR3 is 16 residues. The DNA of the CDR3 is TGTGCCAGCAGCCCCCTGGCGGGAGGGTCCTACAATGAGCAGTTCTTC. Translated: CASSPLAGGSYNEQFF.

This clonotype was seen a handful of times. This sequence joins TRBV5-1 and TRBJ2-1, with D perhaps TRBD2 (5 bases). Germline V gene sequence: CDR1 SGHRS, CDR2 YFSETQ. CDR3 size: 14 residues. Trimming removed 4 bases from V and 0 bases from J, with 8 bases in between. The CDR3 spells CASSTGDSYNEQFF. The CDR3 nucleotides are TGCGCCAGCAGCACCGGGGACTCCTACAATGAGCAGTTCTTC.

The V gene is TRBV30, the J gene TRBJ2-7; D is uncertain. This CDR3 is 11 amino acids long. Germline values: CDR1 GTSNPN, CDR2 SVGIG (reference sequence). V was cut by 1 base and J by 4 bases, with 5 bases left in between. Here the CDR3 reads CAWSARYEQYF. CDR3 sequence (DNA): TGTGCCTGGAGTGCTCGGTACGAGCAGTACTTC.

The rearrangement joins TRBV7-3 to TRBJ1-1, with TRBD1 matching over 7 bases. The V gene's germline CDR1 is SGHTA and CDR2 FQGTGA. This CDR3 has 15 residues. V lost 2 bases, J lost 6 bases, and 9 bases stayed unmatched. This chain's CDR3 is CASSLGRGPSPEAFF. The CDR3 DNA reads TGTGCCAGCAGCTTAGGGAGGGGGCCCTCCCCTGAAGCTTTCTTT.

The rearrangement links TRBV4-3 to TRBJ2-2, with D uncertain. In germline, CDR1 is LGHNA, CDR2 YSLEER. The CDR3 totals 15 residues. V lost 1 base to trimming and J lost 0 bases, with 6 bases between them. Here the CDR3 DNA reads TGCGCCAGCAGCCAAGGACGGTCGAACACCGGGGAGCTGTTTTTT. This encodes CASSQGRSNTGELFF.

The chain employs TRBV5-5 and TRBJ2-5; no definite D call. Germline CDR1 SGHKS, CDR2 YYEKEE (reference sequence). This CDR3 is 15 amino acids long. The V gene lost 0 bases and the J gene lost 1 base, with 10 bases spanning the gap. The CDR3 region is CASSLAWISQETQYF. CDR3 DNA: TGTGCCAGCAGCTTGGCCTGGATATCCCAAGAGACCCAGTACTTC.

The chain links TRBV9 to TRBJ2-2; TRBD2 is a possible D gene (5 bases). V lost 4 bases, J lost 7 bases, and 23 bases lay in between. Germline CDR1 SGDLS, CDR2 YYNGEE. The CDR3 has 17 amino acids. This chain's CDR3 is CASSPQLVSPLIGELFF. CDR3 nucleotide sequence: TGTGCCAGCAGCCCCCAACTAGTATCCCCCCTTATCGGGGAGCTGTTTTTT.

The gene calls are TRBV19 and TRBJ2-7, with D possibly TRBD2 on 5 matching bases. The germline V gene encodes CDR1 LNHDA and CDR2 SQIVND (reference sequence). V was trimmed by 1 base and J by 3 bases, leaving 13 bases between them. The CDR3 spans 15 residues. The CDR3 loop is CASSIGISGIYEQYF. The DNA of the CDR3 is TGTGCCAGTAGTATAGGAATCTCCGGGATCTACGAGCAGTACTTC.

This rearrangement joins TRBV5-1 to TRBJ2-7; D may be TRBD1 (6 bases). The CDR3 covers 13 residues. Germline V gene lookup returns CDR1 SGHRS and CDR2 YFSETQ. V lost 2 bases and J lost 5, with 11 bases in between. The DNA for the CDR3 is TGCGCCAGCAGCTTCAACAGGGAAAACGAGCAGTACTTC. Translation: CASSFNRENEQYF.

This clonotype occurred once. The rearrangement uses TRBV6-2 or TRBV6-3 and TRBJ1-1, with D perhaps matching TRBD1 (5 bases). CDR3 length equals 17 residues. V was pared by 0 bases and J by 0 bases, with 14 bases between. Germline-derived CDR1 and CDR2 are MNHEY and SVGEGT. CDR3 nucleotides: TGTGCCAGCAGTTACTCCGGGGGATTGGGAATGAACACTGAAGCTTTCTTT. Translating it yields CASSYSGGLGMNTEAFF.

The rearrangement joins TRBV15 to TRBJ2-3; a weak D match, TRBD2 (5 bases). Germline lookup yields CDR1 LNHNV and CDR2 YYDKDF (reference sequence). This CDR3 is 13 amino acids long. The germline V and J ends were trimmed by 1 base and 6 bases, with 8 bases remaining between them. The CDR3 reads CATSRVSSDTQYF. The DNA for the CDR3 is TGTGCCACCAGCAGAGTATCTAGCGATACGCAGTATTTT.

This clonotype has a handful of counts. The chain has TRBV27 and TRBJ2-5, with D tentatively TRBD2 (6 bases). Germline CDR1 and CDR2: MNHEY and SMNVEV (reference sequence). Trimming took 6 bases from V and 7 from J, leaving 15 bases between them. This CDR3 is 13 amino acids long. The CDR3: CASSIIRGGTQYF. The CDR3 coding sequence is TGTGCCAGCAGCATTATTCGGGGAGGGACCCAGTACTTC.

This clonotype was counted between two and nine times. The chain combines TRBV7-9 with TRBJ2-7; 7 bases map to TRBD2. Trimming took 5 bases from V and 5 from J; bases not matched to a gene: 3. CDR1 is SEHNR, CDR2 FQNEAQ, per germline (reference sequence). The CDR3 loop spans 12 amino acids. CDR3 region: CASSVGGNEQYF. The DNA of the CDR3 is TGTGCCAGCAGCGTGGGGGGGAACGAGCAGTACTTC. Filled out from reference TRBV7-9 and TRBJ2-7, the complete variable domain reads DTGVSQNPRHKITKRGQNVTFRCDPISEHNRLYWYRQTLGQGPEFLTYFQNEAQLEKSRLLSDRFSAERPKGSFSTLEIQRTEQGDSAMYLCASSVGGNEQYFGPGTRLTVT.

The sample holds a few counts of this clonotype. The CDR3 DNA follows: TGCAGTGCTAGCCTAATGAGGGGGCCGGACACTGAAGCTTTCTTT. Protein: CSASLMRGPDTEAFF. This sequence joins TRBV20-1 and TRBJ1-1, with 7 nucleotides matching TRBD1. This CDR3 comprises 15 residues. Per the germline V gene, CDR1 is DFQATT and CDR2 is SNEGSKA (reference sequence). The junction had 10 bases not matched to a gene; V was cut back by 3 bases and J by 3 bases.

The chain carries TRBV11-2 and TRBJ2-3; TRBD1 matches at 7 bases. This CDR3 is built from 15 residues. Germline V gene sequence: CDR1 SGHAT, CDR2 FQNNGV. With V trimmed by 3 bases and J by 3 bases, 6 bases remained unmatched. Written as DNA, the CDR3 is TGTGCCAGCAGCTTCAGGGGGTCCCTTACAGATACGCAGTATTTT. Its protein product is CASSFRGSLTDTQYF.

This clonotype appeared a few times. This rearrangement joins TRBV20-1 to TRBJ1-6; TRBD1 matches 7 bases. This CDR3 spans 13 amino acids. Germline CDR1 is DFQATT and CDR2 is SNEGSKA (reference sequence). The V and J ends lost 6 bases and 7 bases, in that order; junction bases with no gene match: 6. The CDR3 loop reads CSAQTGLNSPLHF. Here the CDR3 DNA reads TGCAGTGCACAGACAGGGCTAAATTCACCCCTCCACTTT.

J is TRBJ2-3 and V is TRBV24-1; TRBD2 is a possible D gene (6 bases). Per the germline V gene, CDR1 is KGHDR and CDR2 is SFDVKD. Trimming cost V 7 bases and J 3 bases, with 10 bases left between them. CDR3 size: 13 residues. For the CDR3, the DNA is TGTGCCACCAGGGAGGGAGCTACAGATACGCAGTATTTT. It codes for CATREGATDTQYF.

V and J are TRBV7-9 and TRBJ2-5; D gene uncertain. Deletions cut 5 bases from V and 2 bases from J, with 12 bases between. The CDR3 length is 14 residues. Germline V gene sequence: CDR1 SEHNR, CDR2 FQNEAQ (reference sequence). The CDR3: CASSPTGRQETQYF. The CDR3 nucleotides are TGTGCCAGCAGCCCCACTGGCAGGCAAGAGACCCAGTACTTC.

This clonotype was seen more than once but under ten times. The chain recombines TRBV4-3 with TRBJ2-1; TRBD2 matches 8 bases. The CDR3 totals 17 residues. Germline CDR1 is LGHNA and CDR2 is YSLEER. With 4 bases clipped from V and 1 base from J, the junction kept 9 bases outside the gene matches. As DNA, the CDR3 is TGCGCCAGCAGCCCGGGACTAGAGGTGAGGTCCTACAATGAGCAGTTCTTC. Its protein product is CASSPGLEVRSYNEQFF.

The V and J genes are TRBV7-2 and TRBJ1-3; 8 nucleotides match TRBD1. The ends lost 5 bases at V and 1 base at J; junction bases unmatched: 4. CDR1 and CDR2 from the germline V gene are SGHTA and FQGNSA. The CDR3 is made up of 15 amino acids. CDR3 sequence reads: CASSPRTGSGNTIYF. The CDR3 DNA is TGTGCCAGCAGCCCGAGGACAGGGTCTGGAAACACCATATATTTT.